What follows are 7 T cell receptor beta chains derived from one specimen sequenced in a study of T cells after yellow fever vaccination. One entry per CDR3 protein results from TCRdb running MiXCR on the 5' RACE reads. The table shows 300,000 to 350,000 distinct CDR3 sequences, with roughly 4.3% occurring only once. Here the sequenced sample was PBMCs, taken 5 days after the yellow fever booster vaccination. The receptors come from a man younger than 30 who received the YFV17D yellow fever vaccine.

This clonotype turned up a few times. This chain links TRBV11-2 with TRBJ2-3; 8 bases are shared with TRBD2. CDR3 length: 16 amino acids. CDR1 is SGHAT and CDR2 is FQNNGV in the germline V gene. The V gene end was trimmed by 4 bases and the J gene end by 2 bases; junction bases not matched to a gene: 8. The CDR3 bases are TGTGCCAGCAGCTCTGGACTAGCTAGCTACACAGATACGCAGTATTTT. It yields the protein CASSSGLASYTDTQYF.

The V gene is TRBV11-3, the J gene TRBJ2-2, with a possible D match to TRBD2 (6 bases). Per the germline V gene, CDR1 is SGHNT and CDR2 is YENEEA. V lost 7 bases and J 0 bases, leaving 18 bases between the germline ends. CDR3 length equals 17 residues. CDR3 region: CASTPSGAASNTGELFF. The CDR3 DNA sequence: TGTGCCAGCACCCCCTCGGGAGCGGCCTCGAACACCGGGGAGCTGTTTTTT. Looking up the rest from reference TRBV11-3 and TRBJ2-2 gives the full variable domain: EAGVVQSPRYKIIEKKQPVAFWCNPISGHNTLYWYLQNLGQGPELLIRYENEEAVDDSQLPKDRFSAERLKGVDSTLKIQPAELGDSAVYLCASTPSGAASNTGELFFGEGSRLTVL.

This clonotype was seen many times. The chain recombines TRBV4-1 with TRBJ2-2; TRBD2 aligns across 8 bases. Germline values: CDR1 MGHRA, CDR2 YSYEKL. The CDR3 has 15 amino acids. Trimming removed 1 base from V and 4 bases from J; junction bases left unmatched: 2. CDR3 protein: CASSQAGGRTGELFF. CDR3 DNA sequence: TGCGCCAGCAGCCAAGCGGGGGGGCGCACCGGGGAGCTGTTTTTT.

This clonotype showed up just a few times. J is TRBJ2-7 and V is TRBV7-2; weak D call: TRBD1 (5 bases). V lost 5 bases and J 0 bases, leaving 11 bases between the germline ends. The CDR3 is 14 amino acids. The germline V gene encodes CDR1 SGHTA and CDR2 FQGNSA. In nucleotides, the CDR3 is TGTGCCAGCAGCGTACAGGATGCCTCCTACGAGCAGTACTTC. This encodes CASSVQDASYEQYF.

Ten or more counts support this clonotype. The CDR3 loop reads CASSDQGATNEKLFF. The DNA of the CDR3 is TGTGCCAGCAGTGACCAGGGAGCAACTAATGAAAAACTGTTTTTT. The chain has TRBV28 and TRBJ1-4; D is perhaps TRBD1 (5 bases). CDR3 length equals 15 residues. V was shortened by 5 bases and J by 0 bases, with 10 bases between the two germline ends. Germline CDR1 MDHEN, CDR2 SYDVKM.

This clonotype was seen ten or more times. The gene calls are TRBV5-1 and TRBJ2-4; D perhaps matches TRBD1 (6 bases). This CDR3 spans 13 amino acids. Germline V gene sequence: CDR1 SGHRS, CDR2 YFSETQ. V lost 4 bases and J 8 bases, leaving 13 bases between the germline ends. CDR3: CASSRDEGDIQYF. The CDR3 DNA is TGCGCCAGCAGCCGGGACGAGGGGGACATTCAGTACTTC.

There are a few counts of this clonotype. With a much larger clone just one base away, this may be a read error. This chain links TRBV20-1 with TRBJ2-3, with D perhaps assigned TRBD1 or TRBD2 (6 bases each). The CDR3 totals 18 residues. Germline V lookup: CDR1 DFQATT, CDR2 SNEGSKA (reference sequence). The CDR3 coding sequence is TGCAGTGCTAGCGAGGGTGACGCCAGGGGAACTAGCACAGATACGCAGTTTTTT. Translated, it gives CSASEGDARGTSTDTQFF.